This T cell receptor (beta chain) appears in the sequencing data of a study of blood T cells in healthy people across ages. A second PCR, run for about 6 to 11 cycles, used a sample-barcoded 5' primer plus a J-beta primer mix. TCRdb ran MiXCR on the 5' RACE reads and lists one entry per CDR3 protein. The repertoire holds around 900,000 distinct CDR3 sequences, with 25% to 35% as singletons. Study-wide points: Getting older went along with TCR beta diversity per million T cells dropping roughly linearly.

This clonotype was recorded at least ten times. Its specificity is not known. Trimming took 6 bases from V and 1 from J, leaving 9 bases between them. CDR3 length equals 13 residues. Germline assignment: CDR1 MNHEY and CDR2 SMNVEV (reference sequence). The sequence was collected from a woman at least 80 years old in good health. Sequencing was performed on blood. The J gene is TRBJ1-2, the V gene TRBV27; D uncertain. The DNA of the CDR3 is TGTGCCAGCAGCCGTACACTTAACTATGGCTACACCTTC. This sequence encodes CASSRTLNYGYTF.